This T cell receptor beta chain was sequenced in a study of T cells after posttransplantation cyclophosphamide. Study-wide findings and caveats: Tissue-infiltrating T cells from skin or gut overlapped little with blood T cells. TRB clonality was highly associated with recipient CMV seropositivity and reactivation.

With 6 bases clipped from V and 3 bases from J, the junction kept 10 bases outside the gene matches. The CDR3 covers 15 residues. Germline V CDR1 and CDR2: SGDLS, YYNGEE. A remark on this clone: Antigen unknown.

This related bone marrow graft donor gave peripheral blood on the day of marrow donation. Assay used: immunoSEQ multiplex PCR; TCRdb lists only in-frame clones, some missing. Of a few thousand clones in the sample, roughly 94% were seen once. Material for sequencing was naive CD4+ T cells sorted from PBMCs. The V and J genes are TRBV9 and TRBJ2-3; 7 bases fit TRBD1. This TCR was sampled from a man over 45. The CDR3 DNA is TGTGCCAGCATCCAACGGGACAGACCTACAGATACGCAGTATTTT. This translates into CASIQRDRPTDTQYF.